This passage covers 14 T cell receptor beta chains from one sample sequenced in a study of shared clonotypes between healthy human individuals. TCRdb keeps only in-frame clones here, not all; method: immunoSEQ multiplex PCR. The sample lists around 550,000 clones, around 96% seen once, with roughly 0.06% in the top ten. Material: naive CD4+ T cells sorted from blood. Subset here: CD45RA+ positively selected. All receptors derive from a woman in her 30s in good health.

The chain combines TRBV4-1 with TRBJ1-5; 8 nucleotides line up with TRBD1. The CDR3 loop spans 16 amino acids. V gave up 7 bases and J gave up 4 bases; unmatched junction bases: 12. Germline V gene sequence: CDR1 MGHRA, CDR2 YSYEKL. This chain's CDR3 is CASTPIGQGGNQPQHF. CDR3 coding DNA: TGCGCCAGCACCCCAATAGGACAGGGAGGGAATCAGCCCCAGCATTTT.

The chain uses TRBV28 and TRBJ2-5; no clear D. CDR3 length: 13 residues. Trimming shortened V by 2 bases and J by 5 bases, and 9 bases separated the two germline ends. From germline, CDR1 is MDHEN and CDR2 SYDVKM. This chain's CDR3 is CASSLPPRETQYF. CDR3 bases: TGTGCCAGCAGTTTACCCCCTAGGGAGACCCAGTACTTC.

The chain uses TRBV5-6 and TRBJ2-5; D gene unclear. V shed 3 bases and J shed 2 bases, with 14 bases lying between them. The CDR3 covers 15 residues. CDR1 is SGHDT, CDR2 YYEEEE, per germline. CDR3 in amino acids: CASSSDRNPQETQYF. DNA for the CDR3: TGTGCCAGCAGCTCGGATCGGAATCCTCAAGAGACCCAGTACTTC.

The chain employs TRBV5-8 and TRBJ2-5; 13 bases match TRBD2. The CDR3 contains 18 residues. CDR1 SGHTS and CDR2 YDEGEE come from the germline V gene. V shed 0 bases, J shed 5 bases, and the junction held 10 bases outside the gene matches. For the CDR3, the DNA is TGTGCCAGCAGCTTGGGCCGGACTAGCGGGAGAATGGGGGAGACCCAGTACTTC. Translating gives CASSLGRTSGRMGETQYF.

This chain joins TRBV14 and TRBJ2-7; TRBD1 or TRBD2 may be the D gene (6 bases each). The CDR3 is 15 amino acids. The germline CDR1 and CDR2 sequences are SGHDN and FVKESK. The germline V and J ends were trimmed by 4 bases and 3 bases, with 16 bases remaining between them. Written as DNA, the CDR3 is TGTGCCAGCAGCCTCGGTAGGGGGGACTTCTACGAGCAGTACTTC. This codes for CASSLGRGDFYEQYF.

The CDR3 DNA sequence: TGTGCCAGCAGTTTATACCTCGGACTAGCGGGCTCGACCTACGAGCAGTACTTC. Translating it yields CASSLYLGLAGSTYEQYF. The chain combines TRBV28 with TRBJ2-7, with 11 nucleotides matching TRBD2. Germline V CDR1 and CDR2: MDHEN, SYDVKM. V lost 1 base, J lost 2 bases, and 10 bases stayed unmatched. CDR3 size: 18 residues. The full variable domain, its missing parts supplied by reference TRBV28 and TRBJ2-7, is DVKVTQSSRYLVKRTGEKVFLECVQDMDHENMFWYRQDPGLGLRLIYFSYDVKMKEKGDIPEGYSVSREKKERFSLILESASTNQTSMYLCASSLYLGLAGSTYEQYFGPGTRLTVT.

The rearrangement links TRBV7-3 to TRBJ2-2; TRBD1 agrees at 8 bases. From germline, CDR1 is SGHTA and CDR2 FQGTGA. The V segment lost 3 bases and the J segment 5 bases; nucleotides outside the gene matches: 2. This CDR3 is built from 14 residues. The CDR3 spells CASSLTGATGELFF. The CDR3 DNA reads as TGTGCCAGCAGCTTGACAGGGGCGACCGGGGAGCTGTTTTTT.

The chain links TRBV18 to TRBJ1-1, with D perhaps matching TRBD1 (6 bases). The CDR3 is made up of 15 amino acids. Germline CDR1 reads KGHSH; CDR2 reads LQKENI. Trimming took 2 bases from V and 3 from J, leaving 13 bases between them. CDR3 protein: CASSPLAGADTEAFF. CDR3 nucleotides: TGTGCCAGCTCACCATTGGCGGGGGCGGACACTGAAGCTTTCTTT.

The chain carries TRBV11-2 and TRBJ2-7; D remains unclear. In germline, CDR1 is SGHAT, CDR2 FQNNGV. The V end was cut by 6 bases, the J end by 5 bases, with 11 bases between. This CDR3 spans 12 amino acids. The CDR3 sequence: CASSSGVHEQYF. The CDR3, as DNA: TGTGCCAGCAGTTCTGGGGTCCACGAGCAGTACTTC.

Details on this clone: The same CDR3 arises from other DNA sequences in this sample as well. This CDR3 is CASSLGGLAGSYEQYF. The CDR3 DNA sequence: TGTGCCAGCAGCTTGGGTGGACTAGCGGGATCCTACGAGCAGTACTTC. V is TRBV5-4 and J is TRBJ2-7; 12 bases fit TRBD2. This CDR3 contains 16 residues. The V and J ends lost 0 bases and 1 base, in that order; junction bases with no gene match: 2. The germline CDR1 and CDR2 sequences are SGHNT and YYREEE (reference sequence).

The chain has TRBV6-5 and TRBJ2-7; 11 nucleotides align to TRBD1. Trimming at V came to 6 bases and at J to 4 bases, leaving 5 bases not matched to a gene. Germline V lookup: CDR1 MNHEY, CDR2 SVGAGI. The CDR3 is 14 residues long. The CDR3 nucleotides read TGTGCCAGCAGCTCCGGGACAGGGGGATACGAGCAGTACTTC. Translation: CASSSGTGGYEQYF.

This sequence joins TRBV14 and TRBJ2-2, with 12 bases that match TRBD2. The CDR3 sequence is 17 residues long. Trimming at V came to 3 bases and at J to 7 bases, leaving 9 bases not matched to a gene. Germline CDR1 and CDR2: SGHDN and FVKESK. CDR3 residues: CASSQASSGRAGGELFF. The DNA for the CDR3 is TGTGCCAGCAGCCAGGCCTCTAGCGGGAGGGCTGGCGGGGAGCTGTTTTTT.

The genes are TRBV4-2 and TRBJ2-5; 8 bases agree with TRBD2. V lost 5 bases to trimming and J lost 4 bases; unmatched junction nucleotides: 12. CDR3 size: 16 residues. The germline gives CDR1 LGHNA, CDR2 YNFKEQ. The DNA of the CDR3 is TGTGCCAGCAGCTTGGGCCGTTCGAGCGGGAGAGAGACCCAGTACTTC. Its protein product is CASSLGRSSGRETQYF.

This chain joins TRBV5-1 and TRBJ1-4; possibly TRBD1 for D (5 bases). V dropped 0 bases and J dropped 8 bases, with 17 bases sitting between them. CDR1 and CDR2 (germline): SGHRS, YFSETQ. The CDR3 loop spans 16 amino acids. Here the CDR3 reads CASSLAGQPNNEKLFF. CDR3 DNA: TGCGCCAGCAGCTTGGCAGGGCAGCCCAATAACGAAAAACTGTTTTTT. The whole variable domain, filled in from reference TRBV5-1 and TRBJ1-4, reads KAGVTQTPRYLIKTRGQQVTLSCSPISGHRSVSWYQQTPGQGLQFLFEYFSETQRNKGNFPGRFSGRQFSNSRSEMNVSTLELGDSALYLCASSLAGQPNNEKLFFGSGTQLSVL.